This TCR beta chain was identified in a study of blood T cell repertoires in COVID-19. Study at large: The samples span acute and convalescent COVID-19 from the United States, Italy and Spain.

Libraries were prepared by immunoSEQ multiplex PCR; TCRdb keeps only in-frame clonotypes and omits some of them. This sample has about 50,000 clones, with approximately 84% found just once. The TCR originated in a man between 65 and 85 years old with active COVID-19. The sample consisted of peripheral blood.

The CDR3 nucleotides read TGTGCCAGCAGTTCACAGGGGACCTACGAGCAGTACTTC. It encodes CASSSQGTYEQYF. The rearrangement joins TRBV5-6 to TRBJ2-7, with 7 nucleotides matching TRBD1. Unmatched junction bases numbered 4, after V lost 5 bases and J lost 2 bases. This CDR3 is built from 13 residues. Germline V CDR1 and CDR2: SGHDT, YYEEEE.